This entry concerns a single T cell receptor beta chain. In the authors' methods: From reference gene primer amplification, estimates of nucleated cell counts were derived. Profiling relied on immunoSEQ multiplex PCR, and the TCRdb table lists in-frame clones only, not all of them. That table supplies the V and J calls and clone size; D and trimming were determined from the DNA. Counted here are some 260,000 clones, about 86% occurring once; the ten biggest clones make up about 10%. The sample originates from a study of blood T cell repertoires in COVID-19. Overall study: Acute-phase and convalescent COVID-19 samples originated in the United States, Italy and Spain. PBMCs, B-cell-depleted T cells, or T cells provided the cDNA or gDNA that made up the material.

The V gene end was trimmed by 3 bases and the J gene end by 2 bases; junction bases not matched to a gene: 7. Germline V CDR1 and CDR2: LNHDA, SQIVND (reference sequence). The CDR3 totals 15 residues. The chain links TRBV19 to TRBJ2-7, with 7 bases matching TRBD1. Sequencing was carried out using peripheral blood. This sequence originates from a man at least 80 years old with acute or convalescent COVID-19. The CDR3 here is CASSIQGVAAYEQYF. CDR3 DNA sequence: TGTGCCAGTAGTATCCAGGGGGTTGCGGCCTACGAGCAGTACTTC.